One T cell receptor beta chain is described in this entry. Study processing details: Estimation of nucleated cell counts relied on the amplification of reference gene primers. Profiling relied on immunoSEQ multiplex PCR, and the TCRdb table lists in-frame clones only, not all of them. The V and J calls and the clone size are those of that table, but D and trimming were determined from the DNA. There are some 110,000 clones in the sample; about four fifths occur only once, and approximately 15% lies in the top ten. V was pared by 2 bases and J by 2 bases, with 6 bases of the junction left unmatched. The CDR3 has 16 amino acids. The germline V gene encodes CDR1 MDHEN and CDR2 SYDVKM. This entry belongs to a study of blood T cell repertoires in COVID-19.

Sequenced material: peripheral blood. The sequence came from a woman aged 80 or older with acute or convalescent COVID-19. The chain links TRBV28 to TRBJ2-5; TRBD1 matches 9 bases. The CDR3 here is CASSLNGQGFQETQYF. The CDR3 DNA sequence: TGTGCCAGCAGTTTAAACGGACAGGGGTTTCAAGAGACCCAGTACTTC.